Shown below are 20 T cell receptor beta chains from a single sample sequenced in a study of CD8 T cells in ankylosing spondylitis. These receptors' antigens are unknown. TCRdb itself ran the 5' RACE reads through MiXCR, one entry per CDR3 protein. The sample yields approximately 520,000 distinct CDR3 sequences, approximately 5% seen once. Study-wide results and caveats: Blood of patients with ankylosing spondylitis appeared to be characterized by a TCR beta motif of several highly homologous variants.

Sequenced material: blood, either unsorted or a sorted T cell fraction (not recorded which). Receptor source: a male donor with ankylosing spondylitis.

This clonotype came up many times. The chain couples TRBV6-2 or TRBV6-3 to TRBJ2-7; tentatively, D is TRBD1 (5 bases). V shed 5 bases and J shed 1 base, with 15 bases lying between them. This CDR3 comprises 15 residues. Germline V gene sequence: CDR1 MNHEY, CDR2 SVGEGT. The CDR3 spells CASSPSRVWSYEQYF. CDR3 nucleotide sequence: TGTGCCAGCAGTCCCTCCAGGGTATGGTCCTACGAGCAGTACTTC.

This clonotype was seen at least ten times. The CDR3 DNA reads as TGCGCCAGCAGCTTGTACTCAGATACGCAGTATTTT. Translation: CASSLYSDTQYF. This rearrangement joins TRBV5-1 to TRBJ2-3; D not resolved. Germline loops: CDR1 SGHRS, CDR2 YFSETQ. Trimming left V 1 base short and J 4 bases short, with 4 bases between. This CDR3 contains 12 residues.

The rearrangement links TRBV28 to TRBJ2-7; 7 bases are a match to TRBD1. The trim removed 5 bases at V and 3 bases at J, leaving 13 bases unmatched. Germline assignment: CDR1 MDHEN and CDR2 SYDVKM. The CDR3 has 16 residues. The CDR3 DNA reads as TGTGCCAGCAGTGCCTACCCGACAGGGTTAGGCTACGAGCAGTACTTC. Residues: CASSAYPTGLGYEQYF. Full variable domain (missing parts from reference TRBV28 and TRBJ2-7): DVKVTQSSRYLVKRTGEKVFLECVQDMDHENMFWYRQDPGLGLRLIYFSYDVKMKEKGDIPEGYSVSREKKERFSLILESASTNQTSMYLCASSAYPTGLGYEQYFGPGTRLTVT.

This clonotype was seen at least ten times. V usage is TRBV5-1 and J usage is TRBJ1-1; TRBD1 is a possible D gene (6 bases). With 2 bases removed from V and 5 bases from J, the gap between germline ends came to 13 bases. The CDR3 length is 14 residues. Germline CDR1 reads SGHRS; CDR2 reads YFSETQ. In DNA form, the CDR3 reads TGCGCCAGCAGCTTACAGGACAGAAGGACTGAAGCTTTCTTT. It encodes CASSLQDRRTEAFF.

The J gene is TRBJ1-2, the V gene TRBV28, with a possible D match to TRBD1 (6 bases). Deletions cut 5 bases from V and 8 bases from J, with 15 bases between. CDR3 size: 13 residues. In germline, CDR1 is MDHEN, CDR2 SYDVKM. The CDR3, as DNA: TGTGCCAGCAGTGACAGGAGTCTATGGGGCTACACCTTC. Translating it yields CASSDRSLWGYTF.

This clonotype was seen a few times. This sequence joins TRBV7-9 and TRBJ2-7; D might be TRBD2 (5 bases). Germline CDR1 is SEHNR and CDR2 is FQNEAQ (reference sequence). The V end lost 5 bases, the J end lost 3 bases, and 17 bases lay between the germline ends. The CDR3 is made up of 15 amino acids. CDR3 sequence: CASSHPPKRIYEQYF. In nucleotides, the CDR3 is TGTGCCAGCAGCCACCCCCCGAAGCGGATCTACGAGCAGTACTTC.

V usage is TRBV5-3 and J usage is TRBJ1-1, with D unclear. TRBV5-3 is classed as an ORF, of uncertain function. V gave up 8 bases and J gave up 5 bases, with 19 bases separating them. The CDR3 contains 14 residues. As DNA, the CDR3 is TGTGCCAGCGGCCCCAGGCGGCTGGGGACTGAAGCTTTCTTT. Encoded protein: CASGPRRLGTEAFF.

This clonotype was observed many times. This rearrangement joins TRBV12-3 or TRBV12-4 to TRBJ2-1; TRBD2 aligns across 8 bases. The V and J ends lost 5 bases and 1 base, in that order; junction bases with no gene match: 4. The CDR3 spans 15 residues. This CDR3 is CASSQGLGSYNEQFF. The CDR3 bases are TGTGCCAGCAGTCAGGGACTAGGTTCCTACAATGAGCAGTTCTTC.

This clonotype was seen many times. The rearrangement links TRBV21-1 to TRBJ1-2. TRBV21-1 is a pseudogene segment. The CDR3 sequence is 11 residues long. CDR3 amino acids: CASSNSYGYTF. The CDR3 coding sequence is TGTGCCAGCAGCAACAGCTATGGCTACACCTTC.

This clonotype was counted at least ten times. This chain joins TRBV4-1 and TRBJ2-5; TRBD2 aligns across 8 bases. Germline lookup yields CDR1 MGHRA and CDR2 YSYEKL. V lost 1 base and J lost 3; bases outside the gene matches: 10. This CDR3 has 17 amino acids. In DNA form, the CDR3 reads TGCGCCAGCAGCCAAGCTCGAATCGGGACTAGGAAAGAGACCCAGTACTTC. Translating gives CASSQARIGTRKETQYF.

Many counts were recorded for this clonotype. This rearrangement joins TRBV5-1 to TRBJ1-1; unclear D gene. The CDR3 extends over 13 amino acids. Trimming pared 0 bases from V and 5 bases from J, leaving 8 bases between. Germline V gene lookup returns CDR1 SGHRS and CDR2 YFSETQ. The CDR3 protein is CASSLAIETEAFF. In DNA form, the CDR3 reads TGCGCCAGCAGCTTGGCCATCGAAACTGAAGCTTTCTTT.

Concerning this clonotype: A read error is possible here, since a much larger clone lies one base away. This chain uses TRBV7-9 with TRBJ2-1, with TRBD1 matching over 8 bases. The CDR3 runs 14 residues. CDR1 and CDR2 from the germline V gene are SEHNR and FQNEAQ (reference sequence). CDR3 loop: CVSSLARTGNEQFF. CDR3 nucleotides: TGTGTCAGCAGCCTCGCCCGGACAGGGAATGAGCAGTTCTTC.

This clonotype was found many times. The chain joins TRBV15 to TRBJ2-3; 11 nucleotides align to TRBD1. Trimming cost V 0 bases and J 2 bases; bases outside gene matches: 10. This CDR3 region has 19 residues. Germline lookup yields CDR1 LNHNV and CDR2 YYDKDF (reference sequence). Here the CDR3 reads CATSRDFPGTGGFTDTQYF. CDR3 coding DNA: TGTGCCACCAGCAGAGATTTTCCCGGGACAGGGGGTTTCACAGATACGCAGTATTTT.

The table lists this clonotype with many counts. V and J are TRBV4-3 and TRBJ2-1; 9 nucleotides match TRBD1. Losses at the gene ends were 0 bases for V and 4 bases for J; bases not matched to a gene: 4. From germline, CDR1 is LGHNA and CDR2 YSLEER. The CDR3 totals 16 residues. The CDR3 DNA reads TGCGCCAGCAGCCAAGATCCCGGGACAGGGTACAATGAGCAGTTCTTC. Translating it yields CASSQDPGTGYNEQFF.

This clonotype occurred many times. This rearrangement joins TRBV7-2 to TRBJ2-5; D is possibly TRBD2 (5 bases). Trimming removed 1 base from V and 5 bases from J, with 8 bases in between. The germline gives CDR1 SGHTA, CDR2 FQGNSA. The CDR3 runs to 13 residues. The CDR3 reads CASSLGGFETQYF. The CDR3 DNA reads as TGTGCCAGCAGCTTAGGAGGGTTCGAGACCCAGTACTTC.

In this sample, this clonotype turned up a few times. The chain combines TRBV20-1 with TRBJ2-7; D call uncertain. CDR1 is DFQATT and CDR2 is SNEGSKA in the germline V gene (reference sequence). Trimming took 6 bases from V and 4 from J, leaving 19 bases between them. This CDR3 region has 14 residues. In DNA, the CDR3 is TGCAGTGCCCAAAGTTTGAGCAGCAGATACGAGCAGTACTTC. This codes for CSAQSLSSRYEQYF.

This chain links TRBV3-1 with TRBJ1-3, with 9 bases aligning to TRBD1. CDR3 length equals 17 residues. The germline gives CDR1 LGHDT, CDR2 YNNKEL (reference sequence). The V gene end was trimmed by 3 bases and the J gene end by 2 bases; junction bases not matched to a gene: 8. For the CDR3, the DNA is TGTGCCAGCAGCCACCGGGACAGGGATCTTACTGGAAACACCATATATTTT. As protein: CASSHRDRDLTGNTIYF. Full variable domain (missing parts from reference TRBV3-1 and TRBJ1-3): DTAVSQTPKYLVTQMGNDKSIKCEQNLGHDTMYWYKQDSKKFLKIMFSYNNKELIINETVPNRFSPKSPDKAHLNLHINSLELGDSAVYFCASSHRDRDLTGNTIYFGEGSWLTVV.

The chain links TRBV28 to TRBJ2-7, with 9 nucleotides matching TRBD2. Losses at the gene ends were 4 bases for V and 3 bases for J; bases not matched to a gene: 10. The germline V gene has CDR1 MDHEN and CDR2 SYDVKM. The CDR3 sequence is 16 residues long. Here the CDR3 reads CASSSLAGSRDYEQYF. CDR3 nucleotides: TGTGCCAGCAGTTCCCTAGCGGGATCCCGAGACTACGAGCAGTACTTC. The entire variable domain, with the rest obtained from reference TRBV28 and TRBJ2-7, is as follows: DVKVTQSSRYLVKRTGEKVFLECVQDMDHENMFWYRQDPGLGLRLIYFSYDVKMKEKGDIPEGYSVSREKKERFSLILESASTNQTSMYLCASSSLAGSRDYEQYFGPGTRLTVT.

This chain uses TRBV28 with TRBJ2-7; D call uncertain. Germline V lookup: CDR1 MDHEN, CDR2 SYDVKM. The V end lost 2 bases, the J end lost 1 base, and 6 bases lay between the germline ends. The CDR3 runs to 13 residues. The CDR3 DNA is TGTGCCAGCAGTTTAGTGGAGTCCTACGAGCAGTACTTC. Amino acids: CASSLVESYEQYF.

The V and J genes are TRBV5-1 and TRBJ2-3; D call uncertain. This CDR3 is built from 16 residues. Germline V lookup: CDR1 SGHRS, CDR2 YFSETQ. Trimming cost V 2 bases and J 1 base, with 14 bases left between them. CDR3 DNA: TGCGCCAGCAGCTTTAGGCCGGGTACCCGCACAGATACGCAGTATTTT. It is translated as CASSFRPGTRTDTQYF.